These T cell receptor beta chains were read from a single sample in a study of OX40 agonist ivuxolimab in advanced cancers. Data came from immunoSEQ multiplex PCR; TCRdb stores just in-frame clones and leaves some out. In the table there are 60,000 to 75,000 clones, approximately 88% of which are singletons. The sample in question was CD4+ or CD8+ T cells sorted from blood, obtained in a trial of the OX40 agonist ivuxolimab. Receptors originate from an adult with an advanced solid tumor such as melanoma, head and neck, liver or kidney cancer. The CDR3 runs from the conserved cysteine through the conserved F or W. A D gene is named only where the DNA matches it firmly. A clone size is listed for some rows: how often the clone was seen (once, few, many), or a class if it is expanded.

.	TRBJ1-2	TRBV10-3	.	TGTGCCACCCAGTTATCCACAGATAACTATGGCTACACCTTC	CATQLSTDNYGYTF
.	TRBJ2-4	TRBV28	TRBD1	TGTGCCAGCAGTTTCGGACAGGGGGCGAGTGGCCTAGCCAAAAACATTCAGTACTTC	CASSFGQGASGLAKNIQYF
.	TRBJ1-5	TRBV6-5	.	TGTGCCAGCAGCCTGGGCCAGAACATTCAGCCCCAGCATTTT	CASSLGQNIQPQHF
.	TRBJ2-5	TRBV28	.	TGTGCCAGCAGTTCCTCCCGTACCCAGTACTTC	CASSSSRTQYF
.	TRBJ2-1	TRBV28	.	TGTGCCAGCAGTTTAACGACGGCAGGGAAGTACAATGAGCAGTTCTTC	CASSLTTAGKYNEQFF
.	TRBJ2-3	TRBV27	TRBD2	TGTGCCAGCAGGCTCACGCCGGGACTAGCGGGGGGGCGGGACACAGATACGCAGTATTTT	CASRLTPGLAGGRDTDTQYF
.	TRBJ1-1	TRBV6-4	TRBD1	TGTGCCAGCAAAGACAGGGCGGACACTGAAGCTTTCTTT	CASKDRADTEAFF
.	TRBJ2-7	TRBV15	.	TGTGCCACCAGCAGAGATTCTCAGGGCTCCTACGAGCAGTACTTC	CATSRDSQGSYEQYF
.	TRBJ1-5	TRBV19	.	TGTGCCAGTAGTAATGGGGAATTAAACGGACAGCCCCAGCATTTT	CASSNGELNGQPQHF
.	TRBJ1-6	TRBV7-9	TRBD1	TGTGCCAGCAGCTTAGGAGGGGGCGTCGGGCCCCTCCACTTT	CASSLGGGVGPLHF
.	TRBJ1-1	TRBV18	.	TGTGCCAGCTCACCACCGGGGGTCGTGAACACTGAAGCTTTCTTT	CASSPPGVVNTEAFF
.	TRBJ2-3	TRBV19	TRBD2	TGTGCCAGTACCCTAGCGGGGACTAGCCTGGTGTCCACAGATACGCAGTATTTT	CASTLAGTSLVSTDTQYF
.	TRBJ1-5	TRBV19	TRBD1	TGTGCCAGTAGTATAGATTCAGGGGGGACCGCTGAGGTCAATCAGCCCCAGCATTTT	CASSIDSGGTAEVNQPQHF
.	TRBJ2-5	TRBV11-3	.	TGTGCCAGCAGCTTGCGGGCTCAAGAGACCCAGTACTTC	CASSLRAQETQYF
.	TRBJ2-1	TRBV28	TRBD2	TGTGCCAGCAGCCACCGGCCGGGACTAGCGGGGTCTGAGCAGTTCTTC	CASSHRPGLAGSEQFF
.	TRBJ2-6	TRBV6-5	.	TGTGCCAGCAGTTACTCGCTAAGCATGGGGGCCAACGTCCTGACTTTC	CASSYSLSMGANVLTF
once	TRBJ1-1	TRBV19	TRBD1	TGTGCCAGTAGTAGCTATCGGGACAGTGAGGCGGCTTTCTTT	CASSSYRDSEAAFF
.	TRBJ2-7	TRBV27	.	TGTGCCAGCAGAAAAGACCGGGACCGATTATACGAGCAGTACTTC	CASRKDRDRLYEQYF
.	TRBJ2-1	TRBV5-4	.	TGTGCCAGCAGCTTTCTTGCGGTAAGCTCCTACAATGAGCAGTTCTTC	CASSFLAVSSYNEQFF
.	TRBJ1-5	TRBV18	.	TGTGCCAGCTCAGGGGAAGGGAGCAATCAGCCCCAGCATTTT	CASSGEGSNQPQHF
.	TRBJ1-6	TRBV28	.	TGTGCCAGCAGTACAAAGCTCCTCCACTTT	CASSTKLLHF
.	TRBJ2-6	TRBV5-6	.	TGTGCCAGCAGCCGATTTACAGGCTCTGGGGCCAACGTCCTGACTTTC	CASSRFTGSGANVLTF
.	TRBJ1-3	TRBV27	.	TGTGCCAGCAGTTTAAGGCAGGGCTCTGGAAACACCATATATTTT	CASSLRQGSGNTIYF
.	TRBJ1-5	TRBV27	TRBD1	TGTGCCAGCAGTACCGGGACAGGGGGCAATCAGCCCCAGCATTTT	CASSTGTGGNQPQHF